Listed below are T cell receptor beta chains from one sample, sequenced in a study of T cell changes during pregnancy in multiple sclerosis. TCRdb keeps only in-frame clones here, not all; method: immunoSEQ multiplex PCR. The sample has more than 75,000 clones, roughly 91% seen once. Source: peripheral blood, taken in the first trimester of pregnancy. Receptor source: a female donor with multiple sclerosis, enrolled in a pregnancy study. CDR3s include the opening cysteine and the closing phenylalanine or tryptophan. Each record gives: J gene, clone size, V gene, D gene, CDR3 protein, CDR3 DNA. The D gene is left open where the match is weak. Not every row has a clone size; where given, it reads once, few, many or a size class.

>TRBJ1-4|.|TRBV5-1|.
CASSWSTTNEKLFF
TGCGCCAGCAGCTGGAGCACAACTAATGAAAAACTGTTTTTT
>TRBJ2-5|.|TRBV19|.
CASSIVRSGGTTLQYF
TGTGCCAGTAGTATAGTTCGCAGTGGAGGGACCACTCTCCAGTACTTC
>TRBJ2-7|.|TRBV6-1|.
CASGPDSLSYEQYF
TGTGCCAGCGGACCGGACAGTTTAAGCTACGAGCAGTACTTC
>TRBJ1-2|once|TRBV19|TRBD1
CAERGTGRECGYTF
TGTGCAGAGAGAGGGACAGGGAGGGAGTGTGGCTACACCTTC
>TRBJ2-5|.|TRBV30|.
CAWSGTVPVSRETQYF
TGTGCCTGGAGTGGGACAGTGCCAGTTTCCAGAGAGACCCAGTACTTC
>TRBJ1-1|.|TRBV9|.
CASSVATVATEAFF
TGTGCCAGCAGCGTAGCTACGGTAGCCACTGAAGCTTTCTTT
>TRBJ2-5|.|TRBV12-5|TRBD2
CASGTGLAGETQYF
TGTGCTAGTGGCACGGGACTAGCAGGAGAGACCCAGTACTTC
>TRBJ1-2|.|TRBV18|.
CASTLRANYGYTF
TGTGCCAGCACCCTCAGGGCTAACTATGGCTACACCTTC
>TRBJ1-5|.|TRBV2|TRBD1
CASSVGTGNQPQHF
TGTGCCAGCAGTGTTGGGACAGGGAATCAGCCCCAGCATTTT
>TRBJ1-1|.|TRBV27|.
CASSSRREAFF
TGTGCCAGCAGTTCCCGGCGGGAAGCTTTCTTT
>TRBJ1-2|.|TRBV7-9|.
CASSSTGLSGYGYTF
TGTGCCAGCAGCTCTACGGGCCTTTCGGGATATGGCTACACCTTC
>TRBJ2-7|.|TRBV19|TRBD2
CASAAFSAGAPYEQYF
TGTGCCAGTGCTGCTTTCTCAGCGGGAGCTCCCTACGAGCAGTACTTC
>TRBJ1-2|.|TRBV5-1|.
CASSSSGGNYGYTF
TGCGCCAGCAGCAGTTCAGGAGGAAACTATGGCTACACCTTC
>TRBJ1-1|.|TRBV10-2|.
CASSESGGTEAFF
TGCGCCAGCAGTGAGTCGGGGGGGACTGAAGCTTTCTTT
>TRBJ1-2|.|TRBV5-8|TRBD1
CASSLWGTGFQGYGYTF
TGTGCCAGCAGCTTGTGGGGGACAGGGTTTCAGGGCTATGGCTACACCTTC
>TRBJ1-1|.|TRBV18|.
CASSRGDEEAFF
TGTGCCAGCTCACGGGGGGACGAAGAGGCTTTCTTT
>TRBJ1-5|.|TRBV19|.
CASSVTDSNQPQHF
TGTGCCAGTAGTGTGACAGACTCCAATCAGCCCCAGCATTTT
>TRBJ1-1|.|TRBV19|.
CASSAGTFTTEAFF
TGTGCCAGTAGTGCCGGGACTTTTACCACTGAAGCTTTCTTT
>TRBJ2-3|.|TRBV7-3|.
CASSSGGDTQYF
TGTGCCAGCAGTTCCGGAGGAGATACGCAGTATTTT
>TRBJ1-1|.|TRBV7-6|.
CASSLVVQGTTEAFF
TGTGCCAGCAGCTTAGTGGTCCAGGGGACCACTGAAGCTTTCTTT
>TRBJ2-5|.|TRBV7-9|.
CASSSTVDQETQYF
TGTGCCAGCAGCTCGACAGTGGATCAAGAGACCCAGTACTTC
>TRBJ2-7|.|TRBV18|.
CASSPLPTAGVGLYEQYF
TGTGCCAGCTCACCACTTCCGACCGCAGGGGTGGGGCTCTACGAGCAGTACTTC
>TRBJ2-1|.|TRBV13|TRBD2
CASSPTRLAGSNEQFF
TGTGCCAGCAGTCCAACTCGACTAGCGGGGAGCAATGAGCAGTTCTTC
>TRBJ2-1|.|TRBV12-5|.
CASGLVSSKGDHHNEQFF
TGTGCTAGTGGTTTGGTAAGCTCCAAGGGGGACCACCATAATGAGCAGTTCTTC
>TRBJ2-7|.|TRBV25-1|TRBD2
CASSAPSGSASEQYF
TGTGCCAGCAGTGCCCCTAGCGGGAGTGCTTCCGAGCAGTACTTC
>TRBJ2-3|.|TRBV5-4|TRBD1
CASSRYQGAGTDTQYF
TGTGCCAGCAGCCGCTATCAGGGGGCTGGCACAGATACGCAGTATTTT
>TRBJ2-6|.|TRBV28|.
CASTGYHSGANVLTF
TGTGCCAGCACAGGTTATCACTCTGGGGCCAACGTCCTGACTTTC
>TRBJ2-2|.|TRBV7-3|.
CASRYGGFGGRPHTGELFF
TGTGCCAGCAGGTACGGGGGCTTCGGGGGGCGACCACATACCGGGGAGCTGTTTTTT
>TRBJ2-5|.|TRBV18|.
CASSPVQMETQYF
TGTGCCAGCTCACCAGTACAGATGGAGACCCAGTACTTC
>TRBJ2-7|.|TRBV27|TRBD2
CASSSLGGSTAYEQYF
TGTGCCAGCAGTTCCCTTGGCGGGAGTACGGCCTACGAGCAGTACTTC
>TRBJ1-4|once|TRBV9|TRBD1
CASSRGGGQENEKLFF
TGTGCCAGCAGCCGAGGAGGGGGACAGGAGAATGAAAAACTGTTTTTT
>TRBJ2-2|once|TRBV19|TRBD1
CASTVGQGAGELFF
TGTGCCAGTACCGTGGGACAGGGGGCCGGGGAGCTGTTTTTT
>TRBJ1-6|once|TRBV10-3|.
CAISESNRYYNSPLHF
TGTGCCATCAGTGAGTCGAATAGATACTATAATTCACCCCTCCACTTT
>TRBJ1-1|.|TRBV18|.
CASSPRSLWNTEAFF
TGTGCCAGCTCACCACGGTCACTTTGGAACACTGAAGCTTTCTTT
>TRBJ2-3|once|TRBV1|.
CTSSPPGLAGQTDTQYF
TGCACCAGCAGCCCTCCTGGACTAGCGGGACAAACAGATACGCAGTATTTT
>TRBJ2-7|once|TRBV29-1|.
CSVWDYRAFTYEQYF
TGCAGCGTTTGGGACTACAGGGCTTTCACCTACGAGCAGTACTTC
>TRBJ2-7|.|TRBV18|TRBD2
CASSPKPGLAFYEQYF
TGTGCCAGCTCACCAAAACCAGGACTAGCGTTCTACGAGCAGTACTTC